The clone carrying this T cell receptor beta chain came up many times. In germline, CDR1 is SQVTM, CDR2 ANQGSEA. V lost 4 bases to trimming and J lost 2 bases, with 6 bases between them. This CDR3 spans 11 amino acids. As it was prepared, the TCRbeta library received unique molecular identifiers. TCRdb re-called the PCR reads through MiXCR, storing one row per CDR3 protein. This repertoire shows some 240,000 distinct CDR3 sequences, around 12% found once; its top ten account for roughly 2.6%. The data derive from a study of T-cell reconstitution after alpha-beta-depleted transplantation in children. Material: PBMCs from the stem cell graft donor, obtained from the stem cell graft. The V gene is TRBV29-1, the J gene TRBJ2-7, with no clear D. This clonotype was obtained from a human donor who donated a stem cell graft to a child with acute lymphoblastic leukemia. The CDR3 is CSVAVAYEQYF. CDR3 sequence (DNA): TGCAGCGTTGCGGTCGCCTACGAGCAGTACTTC.